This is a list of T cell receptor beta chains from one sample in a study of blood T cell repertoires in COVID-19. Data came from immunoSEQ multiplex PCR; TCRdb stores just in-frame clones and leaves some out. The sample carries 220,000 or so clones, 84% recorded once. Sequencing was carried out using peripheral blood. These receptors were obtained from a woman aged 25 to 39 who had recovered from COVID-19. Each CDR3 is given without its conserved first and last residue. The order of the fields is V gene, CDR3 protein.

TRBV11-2 ASLGQGTSPLH
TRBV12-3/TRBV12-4 ASSDGTAKQAF
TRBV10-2 ASRGGPGPEAF
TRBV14 ASSQDRRGRAF
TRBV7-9 ASSLGTGSFEQPQH
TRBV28 ASRPGQGGSPLH
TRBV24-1 ATSECRGNTEAF
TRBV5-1 ASTLGGSRNEQF
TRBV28 ASSYPSAITGMDQPQH
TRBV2 ASSVVLNQPQH
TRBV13 ATSTRTVSDTEAF
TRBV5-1 ASSPPQYRGMGYT
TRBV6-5 ASSPLAANTGELF
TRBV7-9 ARSGAGVSNEQF
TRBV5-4 ASSLGQFVYNEQF
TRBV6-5 ASSFGTSRYNEQF
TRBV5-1 ASSWGQKETQY
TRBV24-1 ATSEGSSYEQY
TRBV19 ASRTVGQGYSDTEAF
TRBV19 ASSIGALAGVNYGELF
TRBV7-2 ASSLGQGDTYEQY
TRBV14 ASSQGQGPYEQY
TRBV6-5 ASSQGADYGYT
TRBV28 ASEESDQPQH
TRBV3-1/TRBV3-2 ASSQFSRGSYEQY
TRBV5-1 ASSPAGGEGAF
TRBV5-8 ASSLYITGELF
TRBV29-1 SVEDGGAGSTEAF
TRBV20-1 SARDFHGYT
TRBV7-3 ASSVLAGSYNEQF
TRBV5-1 ASSERASSYNEQF